What follows describes a single TCR beta chain. This entry is derived from a study of blood T cell repertoires in COVID-19. Study overall: Sources were T cells, B-cell-depleted T cells, or PBMCs; the material itself was cDNA or gDNA.

Here immunoSEQ multiplex PCR was the method, and the copy in TCRdb shows in-frame clones only, minus some. Of approximately 290,000 clones in the sample, approximately 85% were seen once. The Seattle patients joined while their infection was active and were tracked longitudinally afterward. The sample was peripheral blood. This clonotype was obtained from a human donor with COVID-19, enrolled during active disease. The donor label of this sample is uncertain.

This chain's CDR3 is CASRRPGLAGDEQFF. CDR3 DNA sequence: TGTGCCAGTAGAAGACCGGGACTAGCGGGGGATGAGCAGTTCTTC. The chain recombines TRBV19 with TRBJ2-1; 14 positions agree with TRBD2. This CDR3 has 15 residues. With V trimmed by 6 bases and J by 8 bases, 6 bases remained unmatched. Germline V gene lookup returns CDR1 LNHDA and CDR2 SQIVND (reference sequence). The full variable domain, in which reference TRBV19 and TRBJ2-1 provide the parts outside the CDR3, is DGGITQSPKYLFRKEGQNVTLSCEQNLNHDAMYWYRQDPGQGLRLIYYSQIVNDFQKGDIAEGYSVSREKKESFPLTVTSAQKNPTAFYLCASRRPGLAGDEQFFGPGTRLTVL.